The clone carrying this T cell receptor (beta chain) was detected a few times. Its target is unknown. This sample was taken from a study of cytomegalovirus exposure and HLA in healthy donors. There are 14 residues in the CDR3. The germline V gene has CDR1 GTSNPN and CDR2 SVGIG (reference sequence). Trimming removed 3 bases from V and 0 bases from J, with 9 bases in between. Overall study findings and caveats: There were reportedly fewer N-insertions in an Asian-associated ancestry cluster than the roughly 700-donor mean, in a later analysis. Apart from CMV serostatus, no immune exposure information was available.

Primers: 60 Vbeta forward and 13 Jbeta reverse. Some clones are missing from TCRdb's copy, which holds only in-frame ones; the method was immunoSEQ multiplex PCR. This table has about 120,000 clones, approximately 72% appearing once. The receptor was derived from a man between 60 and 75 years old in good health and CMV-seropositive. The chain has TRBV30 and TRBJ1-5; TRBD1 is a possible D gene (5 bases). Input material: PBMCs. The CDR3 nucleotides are TGTGCCTGGAGGGGGCCCAGTAGCAATCAGCCCCAGCATTTT. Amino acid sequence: CAWRGPSSNQPQHF.